These T cell receptor beta chains were read from a single sample in a study of OX40 agonist ivuxolimab in advanced cancers. Method: immunoSEQ multiplex PCR; TCRdb's copy keeps in-frame clones and lacks some. The data contain roughly 54,000 clones, 80% to 90% of them seen just once; the ten biggest clones take up 1.2%. The sample was CD4+ or CD8+ T cells sorted from blood, taken in a trial of the OX40 agonist ivuxolimab. All receptors come from an adult with an advanced solid tumor such as melanoma, head and neck, liver or kidney cancer. CDR3s include the opening cysteine and the closing phenylalanine or tryptophan. The D gene is left open where the match is weak. Clone size is given for some rows only: seen once, a few or many times, or a class if the clone is expanded.

clone_size,d_call,v_call,j_call,cdr3_nt,cdr3_aa
-,-,TRBV30,TRBJ1-1,TGTGCCTGGGAGGGAGGGGACACTGAAGCTTTCTTT,CAWEGGDTEAFF
-,-,TRBV4-3,TRBJ2-4,TGCGCCAGCAGCCAAGATCCGGGGGTGGCCATTCAGTACTTC,CASSQDPGVAIQYF
-,-,TRBV30,TRBJ1-5,TGTGCCTGGAGGGAGGGGACCGATCAGCCCCAGCATTTT,CAWREGTDQPQHF
-,TRBD1,TRBV5-4,TRBJ1-2,TGTGCCAGCAGCTCCGGGGACAGGGGGCAGGGCTATGGCTACACCTTC,CASSSGDRGQGYGYTF
-,-,TRBV2,TRBJ1-1,TGTGCCAGCAGTGAGGTGGTGGGGCTCCTGAACACTGAAGCTTTCTTT,CASSEVVGLLNTEAFF
few,-,TRBV27,TRBJ2-7,TGTGCCAGCAGTGTAACATGGACCAGCTCCTACGAGCAGTACTTC,CASSVTWTSSYEQYF
few,-,TRBV5-1,TRBJ2-7,TGCGCCAGCAGCTTGGTTGGATCGGGTTACGAGCAGTACTTC,CASSLVGSGYEQYF
-,-,TRBV11-2,TRBJ2-5,TGTGCCAGCAGCCGACAAACATCCCAAGAGACCCAGTACTTC,CASSRQTSQETQYF
few,-,TRBV30,TRBJ2-5,TGTGCCTGGAAACACGACCACCAAGAGACCCAGTACTTC,CAWKHDHQETQYF
-,-,TRBV25-1,TRBJ2-7,TGTGCCAGCATCGGGGGTTACACCTACGAGCAGTACTTC,CASIGGYTYEQYF
few,TRBD1,TRBV19,TRBJ1-1,TGTGCCAGTCACAGGGGCTGGAACACTGAAGCTTTCTTT,CASHRGWNTEAFF
-,-,TRBV7-2,TRBJ2-3,TGTGCCAGCAGCTTATCAGGCAGAGATACGCAGTATTTT,CASSLSGRDTQYF
few,TRBD2,TRBV28,TRBJ2-5,TGTGCCAGCAGTTTTCCAGCGGGGGAAGGAGAGACCCAGTACTTC,CASSFPAGEGETQYF
few,TRBD1,TRBV6-1,TRBJ1-2,TGTGCCAGCAGTCGACAGGGGGAAGGTAGTTATGGCTACACCTTC,CASSRQGEGSYGYTF
-,-,TRBV28,TRBJ2-5,TGTGCCAGCGGAGTGCGGGGGCTCCAAGAGACCCAGTACTTC,CASGVRGLQETQYF
-,-,TRBV7-9,TRBJ2-7,TGTGCCAGCAGCGTACGGTCCGACTACGAGCAGTACTTC,CASSVRSDYEQYF
-,-,TRBV14,TRBJ1-2,TGTGCCAGCAGCCTGGGATCCAGCGGCTACACCTTC,CASSLGSSGYTF
-,-,TRBV27,TRBJ1-1,TGTGCCAGCAGTTTCATAGCGAACACTGAAGCTTTCTTT,CASSFIANTEAFF
-,TRBD2,TRBV19,TRBJ2-3,TGTGCCAGTAGTATAGAGGGTGCGGGAGGCGCGGATACGCAGTATTTT,CASSIEGAGGADTQYF
-,-,TRBV7-3,TRBJ1-1,TGTGCCAGCAGCCCGGACGGGATTTTAGCTTTCTTT,CASSPDGILAFF
-,TRBD1,TRBV19,TRBJ1-4,TGTGCCAGTAGTATCCAACAGGGGTTTAATGAAAAACTGTTTTTT,CASSIQQGFNEKLFF
-,-,TRBV10-3,TRBJ2-2,TGTGCCATCAGTGAGTCATCCAACCGGGAAACCGGGGAGCTGTTTTTT,CAISESSNRETGELFF
-,-,TRBV28,TRBJ2-7,TGTGCCAGCAGTTTATTAGGGGGTTCGCGCTACGAGCAGTACTTC,CASSLLGGSRYEQYF
-,TRBD1,TRBV7-9,TRBJ1-2,TGTGCCAGCAGCCCAGGGGACAGGGGGTTTGTCTATGGCTACACCTTC,CASSPGDRGFVYGYTF